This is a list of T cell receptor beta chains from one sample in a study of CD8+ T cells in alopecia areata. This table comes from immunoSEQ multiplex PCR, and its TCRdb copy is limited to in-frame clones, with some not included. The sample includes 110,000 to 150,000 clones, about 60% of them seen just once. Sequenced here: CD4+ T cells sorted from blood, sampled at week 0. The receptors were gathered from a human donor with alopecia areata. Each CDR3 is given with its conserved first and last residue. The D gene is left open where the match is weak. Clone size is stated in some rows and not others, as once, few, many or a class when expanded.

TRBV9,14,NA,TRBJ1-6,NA,CASSVEPNGSPLHF,TGTGCCAGCAGCGTAGAACCTAACGGTTCACCCCTCCACTTT
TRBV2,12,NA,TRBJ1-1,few,CASRIGGTEAFF,TGTGCCAGCCGGATAGGAGGAACTGAAGCTTTCTTT
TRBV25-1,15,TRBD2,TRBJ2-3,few,CASSGLAGAGDTQYF,TGTGCCAGCAGTGGACTAGCGGGGGCGGGGGATACGCAGTATTTT
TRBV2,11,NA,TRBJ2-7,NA,CASGQLYEQYF,TGTGCCAGCGGACAGCTTTACGAGCAGTACTTC
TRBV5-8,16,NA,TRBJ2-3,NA,CASSSRGQGSTDTQYF,TGTGCCAGCAGCTCCCGTGGACAAGGTAGCACAGATACGCAGTATTTT
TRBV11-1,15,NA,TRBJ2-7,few,CASSLRPGTFNEQYF,TGTGCCAGCAGCCTTCGTCCCGGGACATTCAACGAGCAGTACTTC
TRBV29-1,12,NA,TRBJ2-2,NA,CSVERGTGELFF,TGCAGCGTTGAACGGGGGACCGGGGAGCTGTTTTTT
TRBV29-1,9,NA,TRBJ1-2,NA,CSSNYGYTF,TGCAGCTCTAACTATGGCTACACCTTC
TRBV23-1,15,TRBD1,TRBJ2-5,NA,CASSQSLGQPETQYF,TGCGCCAGCAGTCAATCGCTGGGACAGCCAGAGACCCAGTACTTC
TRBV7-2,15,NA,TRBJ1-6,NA,CASSRGVLNNSPLHF,TGTGCCAGCAGCCGGGGGGTTCTAAATAATTCACCCCTCCACTTT
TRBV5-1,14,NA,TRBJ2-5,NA,CASSLDSGSETQYF,TGCGCCAGCAGCTTGGATTCGGGGAGCGAGACCCAGTACTTC
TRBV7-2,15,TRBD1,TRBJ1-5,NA,CASSFSGQPNQPQHF,TGTGCCAGCAGCTTTTCGGGACAGCCAAATCAGCCCCAGCATTTT
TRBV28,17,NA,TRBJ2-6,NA,CASSSRVVYPGANVLTF,TGTGCCAGCAGTTCGCGGGTGGTCTACCCTGGGGCCAACGTCCTGACTTTC
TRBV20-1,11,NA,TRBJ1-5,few,CSVQPNQPQHF,TGCAGTGTACAGCCCAATCAGCCCCAGCATTTT
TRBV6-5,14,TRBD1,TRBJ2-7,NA,CASGRDRKTYEQYF,TGTGCCAGCGGCCGGGACAGGAAAACCTACGAGCAGTACTTC
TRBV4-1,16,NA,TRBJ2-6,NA,CASSQDWGPGANVLTF,TGCGCCAGCAGCCAAGATTGGGGGCCTGGGGCCAACGTCCTGACTTTC
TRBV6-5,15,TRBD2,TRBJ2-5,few,CASSYSGGGRETQYF,TGTGCCAGCAGTTACAGTGGCGGGGGGAGGGAGACCCAGTACTTC
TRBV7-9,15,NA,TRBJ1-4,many,CASSRRGAQAEKLFF,TGTGCCAGCAGCCGGCGGGGGGCTCAAGCGGAAAAACTGTTTTTT
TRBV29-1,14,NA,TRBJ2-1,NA,CSVHSRLSYNEQFF,TGCAGCGTTCACAGTCGGCTCTCCTACAATGAGCAGTTCTTC
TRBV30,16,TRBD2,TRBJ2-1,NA,CAWRPLRGVAFSEQFF,TGTGCCTGGAGGCCCCTCCGGGGGGTCGCTTTTAGTGAGCAGTTCTTC
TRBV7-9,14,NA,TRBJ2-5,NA,CASSPYGGQEAQYF,TGTGCCAGCAGCCCCTACGGGGGACAAGAGGCCCAGTACTTC
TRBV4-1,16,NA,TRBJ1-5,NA,CASSQEGGRGNQPQHF,TGCGCCAGCAGCCAAGAGGGCGGTAGGGGCAATCAGCCCCAGCATTTT
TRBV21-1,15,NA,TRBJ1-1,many,CASSKVTGWNTEAFF,TGTGCCAGCAGCAAAGTAACAGGGTGGAACACTGAAGCTTTCTTT
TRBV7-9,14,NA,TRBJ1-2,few,CASTPSGTNYGYTF,TGTGCCAGCACCCCATCCGGGACAAACTATGGCTACACCTTC
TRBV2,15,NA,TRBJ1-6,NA,CATGPESSYNSPLHF,TGTGCCACCGGACCGGAAAGCTCCTATAATTCACCCCTCCACTTT
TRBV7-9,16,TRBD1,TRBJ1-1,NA,CASSRTGQGMNTEAFF,TGTGCCAGCAGCCGCACAGGACAGGGAATGAACACTGAAGCTTTCTTT
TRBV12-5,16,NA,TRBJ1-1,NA,CASGSPFGTYNTEAFF,TGTGCTAGTGGCTCCCCTTTCGGGACCTACAACACTGAAGCTTTCTTT
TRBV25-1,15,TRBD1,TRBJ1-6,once,CASSSTGARGQPLHF,TGTGCCAGCAGTAGTACAGGGGCCCGTGGTCAGCCCCTCCACTTT
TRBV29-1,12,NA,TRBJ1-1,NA,CSVSGQNTEAFF,TGCAGCGTTTCAGGGCAGAACACTGAAGCTTTCTTT
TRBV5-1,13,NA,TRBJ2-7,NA,CASSLASPGEQYF,TGCGCCAGCAGCCTGGCCTCCCCGGGTGAGCAGTACTTC
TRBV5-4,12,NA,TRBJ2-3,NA,CASSLDTDTQYF,TGTGCCAGCAGCTTGGACACAGATACGCAGTATTTT
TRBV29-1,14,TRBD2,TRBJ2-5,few,CSARLAGGPETQYF,TGCAGCGCCAGACTAGCGGGGGGGCCGGAGACCCAGTACTTC
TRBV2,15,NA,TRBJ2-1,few,CASSEGAPPNNEQFF,TGTGCCAGCAGTGAGGGGGCCCCCCCAAACAATGAGCAGTTCTTC
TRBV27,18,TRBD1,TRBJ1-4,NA,CASSRAQGARATNEKLFF,TGTGCCAGCAGCCGGGCGCAGGGGGCGCGGGCAACTAATGAAAAACTGTTTTTT
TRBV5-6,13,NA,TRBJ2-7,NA,CASSYADSYEQYF,TGTGCCAGCAGCTATGCGGACAGCTACGAGCAGTACTTC
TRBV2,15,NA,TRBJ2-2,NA,CASSEGRADTGELFF,TGTGCCAGCAGTGAAGGCAGGGCGGACACCGGGGAGCTGTTTTTT
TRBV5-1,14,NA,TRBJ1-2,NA,CASSLGQYSYGYTF,TGCGCCAGCAGCTTGGGTCAATATAGCTATGGCTACACCTTC
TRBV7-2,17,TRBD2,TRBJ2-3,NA,CASSLALAGGDTDTQYF,TGTGCCAGCAGCTTAGCCCTCGCGGGGGGGGACACAGATACGCAGTATTTT
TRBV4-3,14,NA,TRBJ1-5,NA,CASSEKTGEQPQHF,TGCGCCAGCAGCGAGAAGACAGGCGAACAGCCCCAGCATTTT
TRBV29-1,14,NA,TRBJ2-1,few,CSVLEQTPRNEQFF,TGCAGCGTTTTAGAACAGACCCCTAGGAATGAGCAGTTCTTC
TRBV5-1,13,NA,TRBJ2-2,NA,CASRGADTGELFF,TGCGCCAGCAGGGGCGCGGACACCGGGGAGCTGTTTTTT
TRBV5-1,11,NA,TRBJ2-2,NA,CASSLSPELFF,TGCGCCAGCAGCTTATCCCCCGAGCTGTTTTTT